These 18 T cell receptor beta chains were sequenced from one sample in a study of cytomegalovirus exposure and HLA in healthy donors. 13 Jbeta primers and 60 Vbeta primers were used for the PCR. The method was immunoSEQ multiplex PCR; TCRdb's version includes in-frame clones alone and lacks a portion of them. This sample has more than 130,000 clones, with around 81% found just once. The sample consisted of PBMCs. These receptors all stem from a male donor in good health and CMV-seronegative.

The chain carries TRBV6-1 and TRBJ1-2; 7 bases line up with TRBD1. Losses at the gene ends were 7 bases for V and 5 bases for J; bases not matched to a gene: 10. The germline V gene encodes CDR1 MNHNS and CDR2 SASEGT. CDR3 length equals 14 residues. CDR3 DNA sequence: TGTGCCAGCAATTTGGACAGGAATGCGTATGGCTACACCTTC. Translating it yields CASNLDRNAYGYTF.

The genes are TRBV5-1 and TRBJ2-5; 7 nucleotides align to TRBD1. Near its end, the DNA agrees better with TRBJ2-7, so the J call may be wrong. From germline, CDR1 is SGHRS and CDR2 YFSETQ. There are 13 residues in the CDR3. The CDR3 coding sequence is TGCGCCAGCAGCTTAAACAGGGGTGACGAGCAGTACTTC. This codes for CASSLNRGDEQYF.

This chain uses TRBV4-2 with TRBJ1-1, with D hard to call. From germline, CDR1 is LGHNA and CDR2 YNFKEQ. The germline V and J ends were trimmed by 3 bases and 7 bases, with 12 bases remaining between them. This CDR3 has 13 residues. Here the CDR3 reads CASSQSLGGEAFF. The CDR3 DNA reads as TGTGCCAGCAGCCAGTCCCTGGGAGGTGAAGCTTTCTTT.

The rearrangement links TRBV11-3 to TRBJ2-7; possible D gene TRBD1, 6 bases. V was clipped by 2 bases and J by 3 bases, with 20 bases between them. Germline lookup yields CDR1 SGHNT and CDR2 YENEEA. CDR3 length: 17 residues. CDR3 nucleotide sequence: TGTGCCAGCAGCTTATCGCATGGACAGAAACTGAACTACGAGCAGTACTTC. It yields the protein CASSLSHGQKLNYEQYF.

The rearrangement links TRBV27 to TRBJ2-3; D gene uncertain. The CDR3 sequence is 16 residues long. Germline loops: CDR1 MNHEY, CDR2 SMNVEV (reference sequence). The V gene lost 8 bases and the J gene lost 0 bases, with 18 bases spanning the gap. The CDR3 is CASQSHRFASTDTQYF. The CDR3 DNA follows: TGTGCCAGCCAAAGTCACCGGTTCGCTAGCACAGATACGCAGTATTTT.

This clone was picked up a small number of times. The chain combines TRBV13 with TRBJ2-1; 11 nucleotides match TRBD2. The CDR3 is 16 amino acids. V was pared by 6 bases and J by 6 bases, with 10 bases of the junction left unmatched. From germline, CDR1 is PRHDT and CDR2 FYEKMQ (reference sequence). The CDR3 spells CASSFPTSGSSNEQFF. CDR3 sequence (DNA): TGTGCCAGCAGTTTTCCTACTAGCGGGAGCAGCAATGAGCAGTTCTTC.

V usage is TRBV11-2 and J usage is TRBJ2-3, with D unresolved. The CDR3 totals 14 residues. With 5 bases removed from V and 2 bases from J, the gap between germline ends came to 11 bases. CDR1 is SGHAT, CDR2 FQNNGV, per germline. In DNA form, the CDR3 reads TGTGCCAGCAGCAGAGACTGGGTCACAGATACGCAGTATTTT. Amino acid sequence: CASSRDWVTDTQYF.

The rearrangement uses TRBV2 and TRBJ2-3; TRBD1 matches at 8 bases. The CDR3 has 14 residues. CDR1 is SNHLY, CDR2 FYNNEI, per germline. V trimming: 7 bases; J trimming: 3 bases; junction bases outside the gene matches: 6. CDR3 bases: TGTGCCAGCAACGGACAGGGTAGTACAGATACGCAGTATTTT. Translating it yields CASNGQGSTDTQYF.

J is TRBJ2-7 and V is TRBV18, with 7 bases that match TRBD2. CDR1 is KGHSH and CDR2 is LQKENI in the germline V gene. After removal of 3 bases from V and 2 bases from J, the junction contained 4 bases not matched to a gene. This CDR3 contains 14 residues. In DNA, the CDR3 is TGTGCCAGCTCACCGGGACTACTCACCTACGAGCAGTACTTC. Its translation: CASSPGLLTYEQYF.

The gene calls are TRBV15 and TRBJ2-3, with D unresolved. The CDR3 length is 12 residues. Germline V lookup: CDR1 LNHNV, CDR2 YYDKDF (reference sequence). V was pared by 0 bases and J by 5 bases, with 3 bases between. CDR3 in amino acids: CATSRDKDTQYF. The CDR3 DNA sequence: TGTGCCACCAGCAGAGATAAAGATACGCAGTATTTT. The full variable domain, its missing parts supplied by reference TRBV15 and TRBJ2-3, is DAMVIQNPRYQVTQFGKPVTLSCSQTLNHNVMYWYQQKSSQAPKLLFHYYDKDFNNEADTPDNFQSRRPNTSFCFLDIRSPGLGDTAMYLCATSRDKDTQYFGPGTRLTVL.

The chain has TRBV6-5 and TRBJ2-1; 8 bases map to TRBD2. Germline CDR1 is MNHEY and CDR2 is SVGAGI. V was pared by 7 bases and J by 10 bases, with 12 bases of the junction left unmatched. The CDR3 consists of 14 residues. The CDR3 DNA reads TGTGCCAGCACCATAGCCGGGAGGGCCGGGGAGCAGTTCTTC. This translates into CASTIAGRAGEQFF.

The chain employs TRBV7-3 and TRBJ2-1; 10 bases line up with TRBD1. There are 15 residues in the CDR3. Germline loops: CDR1 SGHTA, CDR2 FQGTGA. J was trimmed by 0 bases and V by 4 bases; bases with no gene match: 0. Here the CDR3 DNA reads TGTGCCAGCAGCTGGGACAGGGGCTCCTACAATGAGCAGTTCTTC. Its translation: CASSWDRGSYNEQFF.

J is TRBJ2-2 and V is TRBV9; 8 bases fit TRBD2. In germline, CDR1 is SGDLS, CDR2 YYNGEE. Trimming removed 4 bases from V and 4 bases from J; junction bases left unmatched: 9. The CDR3 has 16 residues. For the CDR3, the DNA is TGTGCCAGCAGCCCACGGGGGGGAGAGAGCACCGGGGAGCTGTTTTTT. Its translation: CASSPRGGESTGELFF.

This chain links TRBV5-1 with TRBJ1-2, with 11 bases that match TRBD1. This CDR3 spans 14 amino acids. Per germline, CDR1 SGHRS and CDR2 YFSETQ. J was trimmed by 10 bases and V by 0 bases; bases with no gene match: 5. The CDR3 is CASSLGGQGANYTF. DNA for the CDR3: TGCGCCAGCAGCTTGGGAGGACAGGGGGCAAACTACACCTTC. Full variable domain (rest looked up from reference TRBV5-1 and TRBJ1-2): KAGVTQTPRYLIKTRGQQVTLSCSPISGHRSVSWYQQTPGQGLQFLFEYFSETQRNKGNFPGRFSGRQFSNSRSEMNVSTLELGDSALYLCASSLGGQGANYTFGSGTRLTVV.

The rearrangement uses TRBV7-2 and TRBJ1-5; D is unclear. V dropped 1 base and J dropped 4 bases, with 5 bases sitting between them. This CDR3 is built from 13 residues. CDR1 SGHTA and CDR2 FQGNSA come from the germline V gene. The DNA for the CDR3 is TGTGCCAGCAGCTTAGTTCTTAATCAGCCCCAGCATTTT. Its translation: CASSLVLNQPQHF.

The chain combines TRBV9 with TRBJ1-4, with D perhaps TRBD1 (6 bases). The CDR3 is 14 amino acids. Trimming removed 0 bases from V and 5 bases from J, with 8 bases in between. Germline CDR1 SGDLS, CDR2 YYNGEE. This chain's CDR3 is CASSVGTVNEKLFF. Written as DNA, the CDR3 is TGTGCCAGCAGCGTAGGGACAGTCAATGAAAAACTGTTTTTT.

The rearrangement joins TRBV5-8 to TRBJ1-5, with D unresolved. The CDR3 runs to 15 residues. From germline, CDR1 is SGHTS and CDR2 YDEGEE. The V end was cut by 3 bases, the J end by 5 bases, with 15 bases between. In nucleotides, the CDR3 is TGTGCCAGCAGCTCTATATCCGGAGCCTATCAGCCCCAGCATTTT. It specifies CASSSISGAYQPQHF.

This clone has a handful of counts. This chain links TRBV6-1 with TRBJ2-7; maybe TRBD1 (5 bases). V shed 7 bases and J shed 7 bases, with 11 bases lying between them. The germline CDR1 and CDR2 sequences are MNHNS and SASEGT. The CDR3 runs 11 residues. The CDR3 DNA reads as TGTGCCAGCACAGGGCTGGAGGAGCAGTACTTC. This codes for CASTGLEEQYF.